Below are 9 T cell receptor beta chains sequenced from a single sample in a study of blood T cell repertoires in COVID-19. Here immunoSEQ multiplex PCR was the method, and the copy in TCRdb shows in-frame clones only, minus some. The sample includes about 130,000 clones, roughly 69% of them seen just once. The specimen was peripheral blood. The receptors derive from a woman aged 70-85 years with acute or convalescent COVID-19.

The chain couples TRBV10-3 to TRBJ2-7, with D tentatively TRBD1 (5 bases). Germline V gives CDR1 ENHRY, CDR2 SYGVKD. The CDR3 has 15 amino acids. V lost 0 bases to trimming and J lost 6 bases, with 15 bases between them. CDR3 loop: CAISESLGERVEQYF. Here the CDR3 DNA reads TGTGCCATCAGTGAGTCGCTAGGGGAACGCGTCGAGCAGTACTTC.

The chain is built from TRBV28 and TRBJ2-1; 9 bases agree with TRBD2. The CDR3 length is 16 residues. V lost 2 bases, J lost 6 bases, and 8 bases stayed unmatched. From germline, CDR1 is MDHEN and CDR2 SYDVKM. The CDR3 loop is CASSLTSGRRGNEQFF. The CDR3 DNA reads TGTGCCAGCAGTTTAACCAGCGGGAGGAGGGGCAATGAGCAGTTCTTC.

V usage is TRBV7-8 and J usage is TRBJ2-1, with TRBD1 matching over 9 bases. The CDR3 has 15 amino acids. Germline CDR1 reads SGHVS; CDR2 reads FQNEAQ. J was trimmed by 10 bases and V by 2 bases; bases with no gene match: 9. In nucleotides, the CDR3 is TGTGCCAGCAGCTTATTTTGGGGACAGGGCGGAGAGCAGTTCTTC. Translation gives CASSLFWGQGGEQFF.

The chain employs TRBV28 and TRBJ1-1; D not resolved. Deletions cut 7 bases from V and 0 bases from J, with 3 bases between. The CDR3 extends over 11 amino acids. Per germline, CDR1 MDHEN and CDR2 SYDVKM. The CDR3 sequence: CASTLNTEAFF. CDR3 in DNA: TGTGCCAGCACCTTGAACACTGAAGCTTTCTTT.

This clone appeared a few times. This chain links TRBV10-2 with TRBJ2-2; 7 bases fit TRBD1. Germline V gene lookup returns CDR1 WSHSY and CDR2 SAAADI. V lost 3 bases and J lost 5; bases outside the gene matches: 3. This CDR3 comprises 14 residues. CDR3: CASSDRGRTGELFF. The CDR3 region has the DNA TGCGCCAGCAGTGATAGGGGGCGTACCGGGGAGCTGTTTTTT.

V and J are TRBV24-1 and TRBJ2-5; no definite D call. The germline V gene has CDR1 KGHDR and CDR2 SFDVKD. The CDR3 covers 15 residues. Trimming removed 4 bases from V and 0 bases from J, with 11 bases in between. For the CDR3, the DNA is TGTGCCACCAGTGACTCGTCCCCGGACCAAGAGACCCAGTACTTC. It translates to CATSDSSPDQETQYF.

The V and J genes are TRBV29-1 and TRBJ2-2, with TRBD2 as a possible D gene (6 bases). From germline, CDR1 is SQVTM and CDR2 ANQGSEA. This CDR3 spans 15 amino acids. The V end lost 4 bases, the J end lost 4 bases, and 16 bases lay between the germline ends. The CDR3 nucleotides read TGCAGCGTTGGGACCCCGGGACTCAGCACCGGGGAGCTGTTTTTT. It codes for CSVGTPGLSTGELFF.

The chain uses TRBV4-1 and TRBJ2-5; maybe TRBD1 (5 bases). Germline lookup yields CDR1 MGHRA and CDR2 YSYEKL. V was trimmed by 1 base and J by 4 bases, leaving 19 bases between them. This CDR3 has 17 amino acids. CDR3 bases: TGCGCCAGCAGCCAAGGGCCACACGCCCAGGGTCGAGAGACCCAGTACTTC. Translation gives CASSQGPHAQGRETQYF.

This chain joins TRBV5-1 and TRBJ2-1, with D unresolved. Germline CDR1 is SGHRS and CDR2 is YFSETQ. This CDR3 is 14 amino acids long. V was clipped by 0 bases and J by 5 bases, with 9 bases between them. The CDR3 coding sequence is TGCGCCAGCAGCTTGGCTTATCTCGACAATGAGCAGTTCTTC. This translates into CASSLAYLDNEQFF.